What follows is one T cell receptor beta chain and its context. Healthy Caucasian individuals from Russia aged 6 to 90 served as donors. This record belongs to a study of blood T cells in healthy people across ages. Unmatched junction bases numbered 13, after V lost 4 bases and J lost 2 bases. The CDR3 totals 17 residues. CDR1 is DFQATT, CDR2 SNEGSKA, per germline (reference sequence). Alongside a J-beta primer mix, a sample-barcoded 5' primer served in a second PCR lasting 7 to 11 cycles. A 12-random-nucleotide template-switch adaptor tagged each cDNA molecule. Sequencing yielded, for each sample, at least 3 million paired-end reads carrying CDR3. TCRdb redid the calling of the 5' RACE reads with MiXCR, one entry per CDR3 protein. The repertoire includes roughly 1,700,000 distinct CDR3 sequences, 28% of them detected once, and roughly 8% sits in the top ten.

The source is a woman aged 30 to 39 in good health. The sequencing sample was made of blood. The chain combines TRBV20-1 with TRBJ1-5, with 8 positions matching TRBD1. The CDR3 DNA follows: TGCAGTGCTATGACGGCAGGGGGCCGTTCGCGCAATCAGCCCCAGCATTTT. Protein: CSAMTAGGRSRNQPQHF.